Presented here are 13 T cell receptor beta chains from one specimen sequenced in a study of blood T cell repertoires in COVID-19. Clones were read by immunoSEQ multiplex PCR, and TCRdb kept only the in-frame ones, dropping some. The table shows about 210,000 clones, with about 88% occurring only once. The sequenced material came from peripheral blood. The receptors here all came from a woman aged 40 to 50 with acute or convalescent COVID-19.

This rearrangement joins TRBV19 to TRBJ2-5, with D possibly matching TRBD2 (6 bases). CDR1 is LNHDA and CDR2 is SQIVND in the germline V gene (reference sequence). Trimming shortened V by 3 bases and J by 5 bases, and 10 bases separated the two germline ends. This CDR3 is built from 13 residues. The CDR3 here is CASSMEGGETQYF. The CDR3 coding sequence is TGTGCCAGTAGTATGGAGGGTGGGGAGACCCAGTACTTC.

The V gene is TRBV11-2, the J gene TRBJ1-1; 10 positions match TRBD1. The length of the CDR3 is 17 residues. Per germline, CDR1 SGHAT and CDR2 FQNNGV. Unmatched junction bases numbered 10, after V lost 4 bases and J lost 2 bases. The CDR3 reads CASSWPGQGRLNTEAFF. CDR3 DNA: TGTGCCAGCAGCTGGCCGGGACAGGGGCGCCTTAACACTGAAGCTTTCTTT.

This chain uses TRBV19 with TRBJ2-1; unclear D gene. Germline V gene sequence: CDR1 LNHDA, CDR2 SQIVND (reference sequence). The CDR3 totals 15 residues. Trimming removed 6 bases from V and 9 bases from J, with 21 bases in between. CDR3 DNA sequence: TGTGCCAGTAGCCCTGTGGGCCCCTCTGTCCCTGAGCAGTTCTTC. Its translation is CASSPVGPSVPEQFF.

Only a few counts were recorded for this clone. The rearrangement links TRBV5-1 to TRBJ2-1; 10 bases align to TRBD1. Germline V gene lookup returns CDR1 SGHRS and CDR2 YFSETQ. V was pared by 4 bases and J by 1 base, with 8 bases of the junction left unmatched. CDR3 size: 17 residues. The CDR3 is CASSLGDRGLSYNEQFF. For the CDR3, the DNA is TGCGCCAGCAGCCTGGGGGACAGGGGCTTGTCCTACAATGAGCAGTTCTTC.

This chain uses TRBV18 with TRBJ2-3; tentatively, D is TRBD1 (6 bases). There are 14 residues in the CDR3. With 0 bases removed from V and 5 bases from J, the gap between germline ends came to 9 bases. In germline, CDR1 is KGHSH, CDR2 LQKENI. CDR3 in amino acids: CASSPPGAGDTQYF. Written as DNA, the CDR3 is TGTGCCAGCTCACCACCGGGGGCGGGAGATACGCAGTATTTT.

The V call is TRBV6-5, the J call TRBJ1-6; 8 bases fit TRBD1. J lost 8 bases, V lost 2 bases, and 8 bases had no gene match. Germline lookup yields CDR1 MNHEY and CDR2 SVGAGI. The CDR3 has 16 residues. CDR3 region: CASSYRLSGGDSPLHF. The CDR3 DNA is TGTGCCAGCAGTTACCGGTTGTCAGGGGGCGATTCACCCCTCCACTTT.

For the CDR3, the DNA is TGTGCCAGCTCACCTGGACAGGGTCGATCTAGCAATCAGCCCCAGCATTTT. It encodes CASSPGQGRSSNQPQHF. This sequence joins TRBV18 and TRBJ1-5; 8 bases are a match to TRBD1. With V trimmed by 3 bases and J by 0 bases, 7 bases remained unmatched. CDR3 length equals 17 residues. CDR1 is KGHSH, CDR2 LQKENI, per germline.

This clone was counted between two and nine times. J is TRBJ1-1 and V is TRBV2; D possibly corresponds to TRBD1 (5 bases). This CDR3 is 14 amino acids long. Germline CDR1 and CDR2: SNHLY and FYNNEI. The V gene lost 8 bases and the J gene lost 5 bases, with 18 bases spanning the gap. CDR3 sequence (DNA): TGTGCCAGCTCTATCCAACGGGAGGGGACTGAAGCTTTCTTT. It translates to CASSIQREGTEAFF.

This clone was picked up a small number of times. V usage is TRBV7-3 and J usage is TRBJ2-1; D perhaps matches TRBD1 (6 bases). V lost 4 bases and J lost 0, with 13 bases in between. The germline V gene has CDR1 SGHTA and CDR2 FQGTGA. CDR3 size: 16 residues. CDR3 nucleotide sequence: TGTGCCAGCAGCTCCCCGGACAGTTCCTCCTACAATGAGCAGTTCTTC. This encodes CASSSPDSSSYNEQFF.

The V gene is TRBV9, the J gene TRBJ2-3, with 7 bases lining up with TRBD2. CDR1 and CDR2 from the germline V gene are SGDLS and YYNGEE. J gave up 3 bases and V 5 bases, and 9 bases lay outside the gene matches. The CDR3 loop spans 15 amino acids. The CDR3 nucleotides are TGTGCCAGCAGTCTCGGACTAGTTTGGACAGATACGCAGTATTTT. It codes for CASSLGLVWTDTQYF.

The genes are TRBV29-1 and TRBJ2-3, with 7 bases identical to TRBD1. The length of the CDR3 is 14 residues. Germline CDR1 SQVTM, CDR2 ANQGSEA. Trimming took 5 bases from V and 5 from J; bases not matched to a gene: 10. CDR3 residues: CSVKRGTVRDTQYF. CDR3 in DNA: TGCAGCGTTAAGAGGGGGACAGTAAGAGATACGCAGTATTTT.

The table lists this clone with a count of one. This chain uses TRBV30 with TRBJ1-1, with D uncertain. The V gene lost 0 bases and the J gene lost 4 bases, with 9 bases spanning the gap. The germline gives CDR1 GTSNPN, CDR2 SVGIG (reference sequence). The CDR3 extends over 13 amino acids. CDR3 residues: CAWSVSRSTEAFF. CDR3 nucleotide sequence: TGTGCCTGGAGTGTATCCAGATCCACTGAAGCTTTCTTT.

The rearrangement uses TRBV27 and TRBJ1-1, with unresolved D. The germline V gene has CDR1 MNHEY and CDR2 SMNVEV (reference sequence). The CDR3 loop spans 13 amino acids. Trimming took off 3 bases at V and 7 bases at J, with 12 bases between the two ends. CDR3: CASSFGGWGEAFF. In nucleotides, the CDR3 is TGTGCCAGCAGTTTCGGAGGGTGGGGTGAAGCTTTCTTT.